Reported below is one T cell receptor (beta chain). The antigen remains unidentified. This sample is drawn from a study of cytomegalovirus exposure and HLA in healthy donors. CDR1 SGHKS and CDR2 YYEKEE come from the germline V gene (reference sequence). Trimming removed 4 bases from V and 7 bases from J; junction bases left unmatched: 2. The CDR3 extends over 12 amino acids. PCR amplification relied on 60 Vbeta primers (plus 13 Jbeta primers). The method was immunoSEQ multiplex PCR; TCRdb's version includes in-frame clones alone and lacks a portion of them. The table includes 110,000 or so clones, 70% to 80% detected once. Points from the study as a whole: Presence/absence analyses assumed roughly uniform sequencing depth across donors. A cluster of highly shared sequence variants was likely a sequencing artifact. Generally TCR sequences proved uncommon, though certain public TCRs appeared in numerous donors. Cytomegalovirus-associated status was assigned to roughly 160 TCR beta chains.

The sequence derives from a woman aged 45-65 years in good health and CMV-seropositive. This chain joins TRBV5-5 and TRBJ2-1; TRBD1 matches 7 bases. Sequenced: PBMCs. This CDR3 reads CASSVQGNEQFF. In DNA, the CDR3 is TGTGCCAGCAGCGTACAGGGGAATGAGCAGTTCTTC.